The present T cell receptor (beta chain) was sequenced within a study of blood T cell repertoires in COVID-19. Overall study: There were acute and convalescent COVID-19 samples, and they came from the United States, Italy and Spain. The analysed material was cDNA or gDNA that came from T cells, B-cell-depleted T cells, or PBMCs.

CDR1 MNHEY and CDR2 SVGAGI come from the germline V gene. V lost 7 bases and J 1 base, leaving 14 bases between the germline ends. The CDR3 has 15 residues. Original analysis: Reference gene primer amplification in the assay estimated nucleated cell counts. Generated by immunoSEQ multiplex PCR, the TCRdb table keeps only in-frame clones and is missing some. From that table come the V and J calls and clone size; the DNA was used to work out D and trimming. The data hold fewer than 110,000 clones, with 75% to 90% observed a single time. This sequence originates from a human donor in a cohort sampled during active COVID-19. Sequencing was carried out using peripheral blood. The chain uses TRBV6-5 and TRBJ1-5, with D unclear. The CDR3 nucleotides read TGTGCCAGCACCCCTGACGGCGGGAGCAATCAGCCCCAGCATTTT. Translation: CASTPDGGSNQPQHF.